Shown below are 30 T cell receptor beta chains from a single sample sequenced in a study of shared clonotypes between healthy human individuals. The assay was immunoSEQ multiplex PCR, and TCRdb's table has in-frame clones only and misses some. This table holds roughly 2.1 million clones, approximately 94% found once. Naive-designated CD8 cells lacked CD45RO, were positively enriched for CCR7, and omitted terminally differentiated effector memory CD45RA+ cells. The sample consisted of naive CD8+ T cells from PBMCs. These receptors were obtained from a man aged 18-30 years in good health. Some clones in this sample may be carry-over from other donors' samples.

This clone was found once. The CDR3 loop reads CASSFRTGANVLTF. CDR3 sequence (DNA): TGTGCCAGCAGTTTCAGGACGGGGGCCAACGTCCTGACTTTC. This sequence joins TRBV28 and TRBJ2-6; D is ambiguous. CDR3 length: 14 amino acids. Per the germline V gene, CDR1 is MDHEN and CDR2 is SYDVKM. The germline V and J ends were trimmed by 3 bases and 4 bases, with 7 bases remaining between them.

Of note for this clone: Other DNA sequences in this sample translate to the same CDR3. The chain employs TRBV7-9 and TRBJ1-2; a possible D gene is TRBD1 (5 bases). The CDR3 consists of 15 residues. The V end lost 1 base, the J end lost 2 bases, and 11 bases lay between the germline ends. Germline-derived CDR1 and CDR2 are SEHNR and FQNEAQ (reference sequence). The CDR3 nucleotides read TGTGCCAGCAGCTTAGGGGAGGGGCCCAACTATGGCTACACCTTC. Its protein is CASSLGEGPNYGYTF. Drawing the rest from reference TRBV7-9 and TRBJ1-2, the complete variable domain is DTGVSQNPRHKITKRGQNVTFRCDPISEHNRLYWYRQTLGQGPEFLTYFQNEAQLEKSRLLSDRFSAERPKGSFSTLEIQRTEQGDSAMYLCASSLGEGPNYGYTFGSGTRLTVV.

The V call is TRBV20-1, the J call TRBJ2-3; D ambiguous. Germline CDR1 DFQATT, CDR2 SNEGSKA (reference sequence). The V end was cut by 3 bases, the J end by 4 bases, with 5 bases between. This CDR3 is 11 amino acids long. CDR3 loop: CSARPPDTQYF. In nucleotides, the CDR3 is TGCAGTGCTAGGCCACCAGATACGCAGTATTTT.

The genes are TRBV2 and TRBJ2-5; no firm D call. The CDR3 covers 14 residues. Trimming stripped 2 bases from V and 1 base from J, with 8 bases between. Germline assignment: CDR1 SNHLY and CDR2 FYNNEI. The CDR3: CASSEWSAQETQYF. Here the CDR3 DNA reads TGTGCCAGCAGTGAATGGTCAGCCCAAGAGACCCAGTACTTC.

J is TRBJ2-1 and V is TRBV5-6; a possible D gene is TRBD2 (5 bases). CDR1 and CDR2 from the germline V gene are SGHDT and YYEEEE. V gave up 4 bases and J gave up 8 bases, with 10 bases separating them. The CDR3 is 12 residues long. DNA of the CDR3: TGTGCCAGCAGCCCCTACGGGGATGAGCAGTTCTTC. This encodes CASSPYGDEQFF.

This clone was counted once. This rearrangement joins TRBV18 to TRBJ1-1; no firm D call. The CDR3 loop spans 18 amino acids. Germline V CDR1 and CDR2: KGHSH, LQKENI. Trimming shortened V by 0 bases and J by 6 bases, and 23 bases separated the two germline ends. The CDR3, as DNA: TGTGCCAGCTCACCACCGGTCAGTACCGTTTTCGGGGAGTCTGAAGCTTTCTTT. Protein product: CASSPPVSTVFGESEAFF.

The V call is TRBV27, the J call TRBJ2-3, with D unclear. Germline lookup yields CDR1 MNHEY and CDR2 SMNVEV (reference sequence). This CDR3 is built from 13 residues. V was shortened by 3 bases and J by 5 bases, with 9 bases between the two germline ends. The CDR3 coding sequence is TGTGCCAGCAGTTTTTCGACGGGAGATACGCAGTATTTT. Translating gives CASSFSTGDTQYF.

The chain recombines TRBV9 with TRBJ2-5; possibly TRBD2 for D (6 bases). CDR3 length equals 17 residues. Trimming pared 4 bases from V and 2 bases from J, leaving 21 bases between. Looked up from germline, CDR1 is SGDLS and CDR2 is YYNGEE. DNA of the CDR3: TGTGCCAGCAGCTCGTATGCCCGACTAGATTATCAAGAGACCCAGTACTTC. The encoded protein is CASSSYARLDYQETQYF.

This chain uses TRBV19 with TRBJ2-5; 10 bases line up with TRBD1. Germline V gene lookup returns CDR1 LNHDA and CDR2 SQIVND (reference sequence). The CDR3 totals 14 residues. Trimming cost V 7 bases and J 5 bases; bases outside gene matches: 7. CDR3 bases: TGTGCCAGTACCCCGGACAGGGGGGGGGAGACCCAGTACTTC. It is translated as CASTPDRGGETQYF.

The CDR3 DNA is TGTGCCAGTAGTATCGCGACAGATACCTACGAGCAGTACTTC. Translating it yields CASSIATDTYEQYF. V is TRBV19 and J is TRBJ2-7; possibly TRBD1 for D (5 bases). Germline CDR1 is LNHDA and CDR2 is SQIVND (reference sequence). The CDR3 is 14 residues long. The germline V and J ends were trimmed by 3 bases and 2 bases, with 11 bases remaining between them.

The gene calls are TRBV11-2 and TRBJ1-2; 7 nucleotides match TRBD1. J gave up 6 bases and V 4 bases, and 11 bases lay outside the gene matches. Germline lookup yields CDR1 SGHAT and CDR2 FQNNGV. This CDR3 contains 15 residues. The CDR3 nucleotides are TGTGCCAGCAGCTCAGGGACAGCGGTTGGGGATGGCTACACCTTC. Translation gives CASSSGTAVGDGYTF.

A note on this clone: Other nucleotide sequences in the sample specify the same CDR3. The CDR3: CASSYSRDRGYEQYF. CDR3 in DNA: TGTGCCAGCAGTTACTCCCGGGACAGAGGCTACGAGCAGTACTTC. The chain links TRBV6-5 to TRBJ2-7; 7 bases match TRBD1. With V trimmed by 0 bases and J by 3 bases, 5 bases remained unmatched. CDR1 is MNHEY, CDR2 SVGAGI, per germline. CDR3 length: 15 residues.

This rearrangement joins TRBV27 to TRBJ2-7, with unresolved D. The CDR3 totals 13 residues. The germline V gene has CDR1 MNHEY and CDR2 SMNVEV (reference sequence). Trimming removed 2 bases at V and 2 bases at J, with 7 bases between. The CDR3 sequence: CASSLKVPYEQYF. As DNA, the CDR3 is TGTGCCAGCAGTTTAAAGGTTCCCTACGAGCAGTACTTC.

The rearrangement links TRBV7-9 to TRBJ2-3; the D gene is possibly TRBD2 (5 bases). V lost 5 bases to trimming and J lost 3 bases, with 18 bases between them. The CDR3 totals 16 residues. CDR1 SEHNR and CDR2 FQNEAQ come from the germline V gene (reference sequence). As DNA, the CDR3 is TGTGCCAGCAGCATAGGGAATGGGGAGAGGACAGATACGCAGTATTTT. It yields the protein CASSIGNGERTDTQYF.

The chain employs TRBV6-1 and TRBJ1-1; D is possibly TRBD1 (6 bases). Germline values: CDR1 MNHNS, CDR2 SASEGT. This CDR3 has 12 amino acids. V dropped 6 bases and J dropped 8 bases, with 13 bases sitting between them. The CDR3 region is CASSIRQGEAFF. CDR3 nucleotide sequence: TGTGCCAGCAGCATCCGCCAGGGGGAAGCTTTCTTT.

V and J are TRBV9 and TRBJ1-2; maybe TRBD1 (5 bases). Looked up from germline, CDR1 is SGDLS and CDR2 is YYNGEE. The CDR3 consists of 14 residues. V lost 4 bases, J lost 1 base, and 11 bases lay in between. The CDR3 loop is CASSKSGGNYGYTF. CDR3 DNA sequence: TGTGCCAGCAGCAAAAGCGGGGGTAACTATGGCTACACCTTC. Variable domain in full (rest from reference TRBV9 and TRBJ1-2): DSGVTQTPKHLITATGQRVTLRCSPRSGDLSVYWYQQSLDQGLQFLIQYYNGEERAKGNILERFSAQQFPDLHSELNLSSLELGDSALYFCASSKSGGNYGYTFGSGTRLTVV.

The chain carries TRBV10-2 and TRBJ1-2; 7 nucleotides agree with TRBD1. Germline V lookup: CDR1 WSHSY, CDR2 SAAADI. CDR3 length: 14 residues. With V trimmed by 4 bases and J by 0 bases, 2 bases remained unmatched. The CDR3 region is CASSAGTANYGYTF. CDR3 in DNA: TGCGCCAGCAGTGCTGGGACAGCTAACTATGGCTACACCTTC.

CDR3 bases: TGTGCCAGCAGTTTATTGAGAGACAGGGTGGAAAAACTGTTTTTT. Translating gives CASSLLRDRVEKLFF. This chain links TRBV28 with TRBJ1-4, with TRBD1 matching 7 bases. The CDR3 extends over 15 amino acids. The V and J ends lost 1 base and 8 bases, in that order; junction bases with no gene match: 7. Germline CDR1 reads MDHEN; CDR2 reads SYDVKM.

CDR3 residues: CASSQAYGYTTNEKLFF. As DNA, the CDR3 is TGCGCCAGCAGCCAAGCATACGGCTACACAACTAATGAAAAACTGTTTTTT. The rearrangement links TRBV4-1 to TRBJ1-4; D gene uncertain. The CDR3 sequence is 17 residues long. Trimming stripped 1 base from V and 0 bases from J, with 12 bases between. The germline V gene has CDR1 MGHRA and CDR2 YSYEKL.

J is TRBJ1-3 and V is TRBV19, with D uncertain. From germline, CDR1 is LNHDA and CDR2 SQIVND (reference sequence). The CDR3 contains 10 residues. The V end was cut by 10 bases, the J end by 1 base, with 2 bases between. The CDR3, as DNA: TGTGCCACGTCTGGAAACACCATATATTTT. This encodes CATSGNTIYF.

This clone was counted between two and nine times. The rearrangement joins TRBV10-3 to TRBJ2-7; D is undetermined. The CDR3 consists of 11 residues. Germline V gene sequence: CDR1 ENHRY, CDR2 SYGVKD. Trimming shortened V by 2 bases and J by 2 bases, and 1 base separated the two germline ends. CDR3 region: CAISETYEQYF. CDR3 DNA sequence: TGTGCCATCAGTGAGACCTACGAGCAGTACTTC.

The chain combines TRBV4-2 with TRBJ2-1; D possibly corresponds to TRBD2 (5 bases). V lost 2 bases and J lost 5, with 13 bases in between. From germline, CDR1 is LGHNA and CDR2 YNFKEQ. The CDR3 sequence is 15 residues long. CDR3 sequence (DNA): TGTGCCAGCAGCCAACGGGAAGGAGACAACAATGAGCAGTTCTTC. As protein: CASSQREGDNNEQFF.

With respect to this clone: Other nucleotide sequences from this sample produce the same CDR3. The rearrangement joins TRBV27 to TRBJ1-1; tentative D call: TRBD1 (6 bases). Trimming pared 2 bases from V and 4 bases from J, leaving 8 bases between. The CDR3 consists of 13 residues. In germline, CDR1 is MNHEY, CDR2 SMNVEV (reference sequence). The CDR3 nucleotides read TGTGCCAGCAGTTTAGGGGGGCCCACTGAAGCTTTCTTT. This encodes CASSLGGPTEAFF.

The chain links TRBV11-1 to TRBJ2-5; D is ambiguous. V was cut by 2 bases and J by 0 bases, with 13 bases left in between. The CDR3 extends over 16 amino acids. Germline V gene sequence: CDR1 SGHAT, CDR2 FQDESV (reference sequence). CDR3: CASSLFVDIYQETQYF. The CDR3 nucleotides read TGTGCCAGCAGCTTATTCGTAGATATTTACCAAGAGACCCAGTACTTC.

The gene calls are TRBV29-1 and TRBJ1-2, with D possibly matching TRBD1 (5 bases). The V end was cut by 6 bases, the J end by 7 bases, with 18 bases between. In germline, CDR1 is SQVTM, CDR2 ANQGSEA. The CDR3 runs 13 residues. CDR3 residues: CSVGQGEETGYTF. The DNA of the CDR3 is TGCAGCGTCGGCCAAGGGGAGGAGACTGGCTACACCTTC.

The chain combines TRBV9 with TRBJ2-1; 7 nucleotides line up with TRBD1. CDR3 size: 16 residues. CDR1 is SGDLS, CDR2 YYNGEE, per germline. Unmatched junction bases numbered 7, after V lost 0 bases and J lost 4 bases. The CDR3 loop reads CASSVAIGTVYNEQFF. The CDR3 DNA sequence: TGTGCCAGCAGCGTAGCTATTGGGACAGTTTACAATGAGCAGTTCTTC.

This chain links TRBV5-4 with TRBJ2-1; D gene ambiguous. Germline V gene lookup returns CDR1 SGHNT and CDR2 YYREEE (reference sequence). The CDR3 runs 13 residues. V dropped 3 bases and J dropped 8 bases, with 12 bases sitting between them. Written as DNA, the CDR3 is TGTGCCAGCAGCTACCACCTAGGGTATGAGCAGTTCTTC. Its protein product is CASSYHLGYEQFF.

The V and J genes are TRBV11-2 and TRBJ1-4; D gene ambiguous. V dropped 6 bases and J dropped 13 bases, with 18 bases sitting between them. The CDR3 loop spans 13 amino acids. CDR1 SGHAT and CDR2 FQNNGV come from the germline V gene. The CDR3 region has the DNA TGTGCCAGCAGTTTCATTATGGGATCTGGACTGTTTTTT. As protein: CASSFIMGSGLFF.

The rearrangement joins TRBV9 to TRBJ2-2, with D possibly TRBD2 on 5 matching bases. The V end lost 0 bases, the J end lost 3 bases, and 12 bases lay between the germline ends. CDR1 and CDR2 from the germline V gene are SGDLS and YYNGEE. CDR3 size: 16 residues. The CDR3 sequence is CASSVARGFDTGELFF. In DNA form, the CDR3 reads TGTGCCAGCAGCGTAGCGCGAGGGTTTGACACCGGGGAGCTGTTTTTT.

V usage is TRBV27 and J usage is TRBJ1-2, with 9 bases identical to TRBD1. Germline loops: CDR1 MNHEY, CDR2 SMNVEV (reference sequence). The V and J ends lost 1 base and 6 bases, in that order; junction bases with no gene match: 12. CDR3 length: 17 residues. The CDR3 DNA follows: TGTGCCAGCAGTTTATTGTATTGGGGGACAGGGTTAGATGGCTACACCTTC. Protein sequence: CASSLLYWGTGLDGYTF.